The 30 T cell receptor beta chains in this list originate from one sample, sequenced in a study of shared clonotypes between healthy human individuals. The data were produced by immunoSEQ multiplex PCR, yet TCRdb's version contains in-frame clones alone and is incomplete. This table has roughly 1.4 million clones, approximately 98.5% appearing once. The specimen sequenced was naive CD4+ T cells sorted from blood. This sample's subset: CD45RA+ positively selected. Every receptor here comes from a man in his thirties or forties in good health.

The J gene is TRBJ1-1, the V gene TRBV5-6; D remains ambiguous. Trimming cost V 2 bases and J 7 bases, with 9 bases left between them. Germline CDR1 and CDR2: SGHDT and YYEEEE. The CDR3 length is 12 residues. The CDR3 region is CASSLRLLEAFF. The CDR3 coding sequence is TGTGCCAGCAGCTTAAGGCTGCTTGAAGCTTTCTTT.

The chain recombines TRBV29-1 with TRBJ1-2; 9 positions agree with TRBD1. This CDR3 is built from 11 residues. CDR1 and CDR2 (germline): SQVTM, ANQGSEA. After removal of 7 bases from V and 9 bases from J, the junction contained 6 bases not matched to a gene. In DNA, the CDR3 is TGCAGCGAATCCGGGACAGGGAGCTACACCTTC. Residues: CSESGTGSYTF.

CDR3 DNA sequence: TGTGCCAGCAGCATGGGACTAGCGATGCCCGGGGAGCTGTTTTTT. Translating it yields CASSMGLAMPGELFF. This chain uses TRBV7-2 with TRBJ2-2, with 10 bases matching TRBD2. The CDR3 has 15 amino acids. From germline, CDR1 is SGHTA and CDR2 FQGNSA. V lost 5 bases, J lost 6 bases, and 6 bases stayed unmatched.

As regards this clone: One junction end disagrees with the germline gene, perhaps due to a read error. This chain connects TRBV10-1 to TRBJ1-5, with D uncertain. From germline, CDR1 is WNHNN and CDR2 SYGVQD (reference sequence). This CDR3 contains 13 residues. The DNA for the CDR3 is TGCGCCAGCTGTGAGGGTGGCGGTCAGCCCCAGCATTTT. Its translation is CASCEGGGQPQHF.

In the case of this clone: The same CDR3 also results from other DNA sequences found in this sample. The V and J genes are TRBV6-5 and TRBJ2-1; 8 bases agree with TRBD1. J gave up 1 base and V 1 base, and 3 bases lay outside the gene matches. The CDR3 extends over 16 amino acids. Germline V gene lookup returns CDR1 MNHEY and CDR2 SVGAGI. Written as DNA, the CDR3 is TGTGCCAGCAGTTACTTCGGACAGGGTTCCTACAATGAGCAGTTCTTC. It codes for CASSYFGQGSYNEQFF.

The V gene is TRBV19, the J gene TRBJ2-7; unclear D gene. V lost 1 base to trimming and J lost 0 bases, with 7 bases between them. The CDR3 runs 14 residues. Germline CDR1 LNHDA, CDR2 SQIVND (reference sequence). CDR3: CASSIGSYSYEQYF. CDR3 in DNA: TGTGCCAGTAGTATAGGCTCGTACTCCTACGAGCAGTACTTC.

J is TRBJ2-6 and V is TRBV28; D is unresolved. The germline gives CDR1 MDHEN, CDR2 SYDVKM. The V end lost 10 bases, the J end lost 0 bases, and 4 bases lay between the germline ends. This CDR3 is 12 amino acids long. This CDR3 reads CAINSGANVLTF. CDR3 nucleotides: TGTGCCATAAACTCTGGGGCCAACGTCCTGACTTTC.

This chain links TRBV28 with TRBJ2-5; D may be TRBD2 (5 bases). CDR1 and CDR2 (germline): MDHEN, SYDVKM. The V end lost 2 bases, the J end lost 2 bases, and 18 bases lay between the germline ends. CDR3 size: 17 residues. The CDR3 is CASSLPPGGPPQETQYF. As DNA, the CDR3 is TGTGCCAGCAGTTTACCCCCCGGCGGGCCACCTCAAGAGACCCAGTACTTC.

This chain connects TRBV5-1 to TRBJ1-1, with a tentative D call TRBD1 (5 bases). This CDR3 contains 14 residues. V gave up 0 bases and J gave up 4 bases, with 10 bases separating them. Germline V lookup: CDR1 SGHRS, CDR2 YFSETQ. Written as DNA, the CDR3 is TGCGCCAGCAGCTTGGCATTCGGGGCCACTGAAGCTTTCTTT. It yields the protein CASSLAFGATEAFF.

A word on this clone: Within the sample, other DNA sequences also encode this same CDR3. V and J are TRBV5-6 and TRBJ1-2; TRBD1 might be the D (6 bases). Per the germline V gene, CDR1 is SGHDT and CDR2 is YYEEEE. Deletions cut 2 bases from V and 4 bases from J, with 9 bases between. The CDR3 is 13 amino acids. The CDR3 DNA reads TGTGCCAGCAGCTTAACAGGGACCTATGGCTACACCTTC. Its protein is CASSLTGTYGYTF.

The chain links TRBV29-1 to TRBJ2-1; 10 bases are shared with TRBD2. The junction had 7 bases not matched to a gene; V was cut back by 4 bases and J by 7 bases. The CDR3 runs 14 residues. Germline-derived CDR1 and CDR2 are SQVTM and ANQGSEA. CDR3 DNA sequence: TGCAGCGTTGCCTTGGGACTAGCGAATAATGAGCAGTTCTTC. This gives the protein CSVALGLANNEQFF.

The chain joins TRBV11-3 to TRBJ2-1; TRBD2 agrees at 9 bases. Losses at the gene ends were 5 bases for V and 5 bases for J; bases not matched to a gene: 4. There are 14 residues in the CDR3. Germline assignment: CDR1 SGHNT and CDR2 YENEEA. Written as DNA, the CDR3 is TGTGCCAGCAGCCTTAGCGGGAGAGACAATGAGCAGTTCTTC. Amino acids: CASSLSGRDNEQFF. The whole variable domain, remainder taken from reference TRBV11-3 and TRBJ2-1, is EAGVVQSPRYKIIEKKQPVAFWCNPISGHNTLYWYLQNLGQGPELLIRYENEEAVDDSQLPKDRFSAERLKGVDSTLKIQPAELGDSAVYLCASSLSGRDNEQFFGPGTRLTVL.

V usage is TRBV6-6 and J usage is TRBJ2-1; D gene ambiguous. Germline V gives CDR1 MNHNY, CDR2 SVGAGI (reference sequence). V gave up 4 bases and J gave up 7 bases, with 8 bases separating them. This CDR3 contains 12 residues. The CDR3 here is CASSFAENEQFF. CDR3 sequence (DNA): TGTGCCAGCAGTTTCGCGGAGAATGAGCAGTTCTTC.

This rearrangement joins TRBV6-5 to TRBJ2-5; 8 nucleotides agree with TRBD1. Looked up from germline, CDR1 is MNHEY and CDR2 is SVGAGI. J was trimmed by 4 bases and V by 5 bases; bases with no gene match: 9. The CDR3 has 15 amino acids. CDR3 DNA sequence: TGTGCCAGCAGTGTACCGGGACAGGAATCAGAGACCCAGTACTTC. It specifies CASSVPGQESETQYF.

The chain has TRBV27 and TRBJ2-7; 12 bases agree with TRBD1. From germline, CDR1 is MNHEY and CDR2 SMNVEV (reference sequence). V was clipped by 6 bases and J by 6 bases; unmatched bases: 12. The CDR3 runs 16 residues. CDR3 coding DNA: TGTGCCAGCAGACCACTTACCGGGACAGGGGGCGGCGAGCAGTACTTC. Protein product: CASRPLTGTGGGEQYF.

The rearrangement joins TRBV28 to TRBJ2-7; D gene uncertain. This CDR3 comprises 11 residues. V dropped 6 bases and J dropped 7 bases, with 10 bases sitting between them. Germline CDR1 MDHEN, CDR2 SYDVKM. The CDR3 loop reads CASRFTGEQYF. As DNA, the CDR3 is TGTGCCAGCAGGTTCACGGGTGAGCAGTACTTC. Drawing the rest from reference TRBV28 and TRBJ2-7, the complete variable domain is DVKVTQSSRYLVKRTGEKVFLECVQDMDHENMFWYRQDPGLGLRLIYFSYDVKMKEKGDIPEGYSVSREKKERFSLILESASTNQTSMYLCASRFTGEQYFGPGTRLTVT.

The chain uses TRBV9 and TRBJ1-5; D is unclear. Germline loops: CDR1 SGDLS, CDR2 YYNGEE. V shed 0 bases and J shed 4 bases, with 8 bases lying between them. CDR3 length: 14 residues. CDR3 loop: CASSVDAGNQPQHF. The CDR3 DNA reads as TGTGCCAGCAGCGTAGACGCGGGGAATCAGCCCCAGCATTTT.

The CDR3 reads CASSYDSYNEQFF. The CDR3 DNA reads TGTGCCAGCAGTTACGACAGCTACAATGAGCAGTTCTTC. The genes are TRBV6-6 and TRBJ2-1; weak D call: TRBD1 (5 bases). The CDR3 is 13 amino acids. The V gene lost 2 bases and the J gene lost 3 bases, with 5 bases spanning the gap. Germline assignment: CDR1 MNHNY and CDR2 SVGAGI (reference sequence).

V usage is TRBV7-8 and J usage is TRBJ1-5, with D tentatively TRBD1 (5 bases). The CDR3 totals 13 residues. Germline CDR1 SGHVS, CDR2 FQNEAQ. Trimming removed 7 bases from V and 4 bases from J, with 11 bases in between. CDR3 sequence (DNA): TGTGCCAGCAAAATGACAGAGAATCAGCCCCAGCATTTT. Protein: CASKMTENQPQHF.

A single count supports this clone. The chain employs TRBV6-5 and TRBJ1-4; weak D call: TRBD1 (6 bases). The CDR3 runs 14 residues. Trimming stripped 2 bases from V and 8 bases from J, with 12 bases between. CDR1 and CDR2 from the germline V gene are MNHEY and SVGAGI. This CDR3 is CASSYGGPREKLFF. The DNA for the CDR3 is TGTGCCAGCAGTTACGGGGGCCCTAGGGAAAAACTGTTTTTT.

The V and J genes are TRBV29-1 and TRBJ1-3; D is undetermined. The CDR3 spans 13 residues. Trimming stripped 3 bases from V and 0 bases from J, with 6 bases between. Looked up from germline, CDR1 is SQVTM and CDR2 is ANQGSEA. The CDR3 nucleotides are TGCAGCGTTGAGATTCTCTCTGGAAACACCATATATTTT. Amino acid sequence: CSVEILSGNTIYF. The whole variable domain, filled in from reference TRBV29-1 and TRBJ1-3, reads SAVISQKPSRDICQRGTSLTIQCQVDSQVTMMFWYRQQPGQSLTLIATANQGSEATYESGFVIDKFPISRPNLTFSTLTVSNMSPEDSSIYLCSVEILSGNTIYFGEGSWLTVV.

The chain recombines TRBV18 with TRBJ1-2; tentative D call: TRBD1 (6 bases). V was pared by 4 bases and J by 4 bases, with 16 bases between. The V gene's germline CDR1 is KGHSH and CDR2 LQKENI. CDR3 length: 15 amino acids. CDR3 sequence reads: CASSLTSGVGYGYTF. The CDR3 nucleotides read TGTGCCAGCTCACTAACGTCAGGGGTTGGCTATGGCTACACCTTC.

The genes are TRBV18 and TRBJ2-7, with D hard to call. Between the trimmed V and J ends, which lost 5 bases and 2 bases, there was a span of 7 bases. Germline CDR1 KGHSH, CDR2 LQKENI. The CDR3 sequence is 12 residues long. DNA for the CDR3: TGTGCCAGCTCAACAAATGCCTACGAGCAGTACTTC. Protein product: CASSTNAYEQYF.

The V gene is TRBV19, the J gene TRBJ2-2; 9 nucleotides match TRBD1. The germline V gene encodes CDR1 LNHDA and CDR2 SQIVND (reference sequence). Losses at the gene ends were 5 bases for V and 5 bases for J; bases not matched to a gene: 6. This CDR3 contains 15 residues. The CDR3, as DNA: TGTGCCAGTAGTGGTCACAGGGGGCCGACCGGGGAGCTGTTTTTT. It translates to CASSGHRGPTGELFF. Full variable domain (missing parts from reference TRBV19 and TRBJ2-2): DGGITQSPKYLFRKEGQNVTLSCEQNLNHDAMYWYRQDPGQGLRLIYYSQIVNDFQKGDIAEGYSVSREKKESFPLTVTSAQKNPTAFYLCASSGHRGPTGELFFGEGSRLTVL.

J is TRBJ1-5 and V is TRBV4-2; D is undetermined. This CDR3 has 17 amino acids. Trimming removed 0 bases from V and 3 bases from J, with 15 bases in between. Germline CDR1 LGHNA, CDR2 YNFKEQ. CDR3 DNA: TGTGCCAGCAGCCAAGATGGCCCCGGCGGTTACAATCAGCCCCAGCATTTT. As protein: CASSQDGPGGYNQPQHF.

The chain joins TRBV27 to TRBJ2-1, with a weak D call TRBD2 (5 bases). The CDR3 spans 17 residues. The germline V gene encodes CDR1 MNHEY and CDR2 SMNVEV (reference sequence). Trimming cost V 5 bases and J 5 bases, with 22 bases left between them. The CDR3 DNA reads as TGTGCCAGCAGTCCAGGACCTCGGGAATATCAGGACAATGAGCAGTTCTTC. Translating gives CASSPGPREYQDNEQFF.

The chain is built from TRBV5-1 and TRBJ2-2, with D unresolved. Germline lookup yields CDR1 SGHRS and CDR2 YFSETQ. Trimming pared 5 bases from V and 5 bases from J, leaving 7 bases between. This CDR3 is 12 amino acids long. The CDR3 DNA follows: TGCGCCAGCAGTGCAAGTACCGGGGAGCTGTTTTTT. This sequence encodes CASSASTGELFF.

V and J are TRBV7-8 and TRBJ2-6; D is unresolved. This CDR3 comprises 13 residues. V was trimmed by 6 bases and J by 3 bases, leaving 6 bases between them. Germline V gene lookup returns CDR1 SGHVS and CDR2 FQNEAQ. The CDR3 DNA follows: TGTGCCAGCAGGGGTGGTGGGGCCAACGTCCTGACTTTC. Its protein product is CASRGGGANVLTF.

With respect to this clone: This same CDR3 is encoded by further DNA sequences in the sample. V and J are TRBV29-1 and TRBJ1-5; D gene ambiguous. This CDR3 contains 12 residues. Germline loops: CDR1 SQVTM, CDR2 ANQGSEA. Trimming removed 6 bases at V and 2 bases at J, with 8 bases between. The CDR3 nucleotides read TGCAGCGTAGCGGGAGGCAATCAGCCCCAGCATTTT. Translated, it gives CSVAGGNQPQHF.

The chain is built from TRBV5-6 and TRBJ1-4; a weak D match, TRBD1 (5 bases). Germline V lookup: CDR1 SGHDT, CDR2 YYEEEE. There are 17 residues in the CDR3. Trimming left V 4 bases short and J 0 bases short, with 16 bases between. DNA for the CDR3: TGTGCCAGCAGCCTGGAGGGTGGGGGTTCAACTAATGAAAAACTGTTTTTT. Its translation is CASSLEGGGSTNEKLFF. The complete variable domain, with remaining parts taken from reference TRBV5-6 and TRBJ1-4, reads DAGVTQSPTHLIKTRGQQVTLRCSPKSGHDTVSWYQQALGQGPQFIFQYYEEEERQRGNFPDRFSGHQFPNYSSELNVNALLLGDSALYLCASSLEGGGSTNEKLFFGSGTQLSVL.